The following is a T cell receptor (beta chain) sequence with its context. Its antigen is not identified. 13 Jbeta primers and 60 Vbeta primers were used for the PCR. The repertoire was sequenced with immunoSEQ multiplex PCR; TCRdb's copy has only in-frame clones and lacks some. The sample holds under 150,000 clones; 60% to 80% are singletons and the top ten take about 4.7%. Trimming left V 6 bases short and J 3 bases short, with 15 bases between. Germline V gives CDR1 MDHEN, CDR2 SYDVKM. The CDR3 sequence is 14 residues long. The sample is drawn from a study of cytomegalovirus exposure and HLA in healthy donors. Nominal health characterized the donors when sampled, though unrecorded immune exposures were likely. Points from the study as a whole: Later on, a genetic analysis was performed. It linked a missense variant in DCLRE1C with V- and J-gene trimming of TCR beta.

The material sequenced was PBMCs. The J gene is TRBJ2-7, the V gene TRBV28, with D possibly matching TRBD2 (7 bases). This receptor was taken from a male donor in good health and CMV-seronegative. The CDR3, as DNA: TGTGCCAGCAGAGCGGGACAAGCTTACTACGAGCAGTACTTC. As protein: CASRAGQAYYEQYF.